The next 2 T cell receptor beta chains were all read from a single sample in a study of a mutant IDH1 vaccine in newly diagnosed glioma. The table came from immunoSEQ multiplex PCR; TCRdb's copy has only in-frame clones and leaves some out. The sample has about 51,000 clones; around 80% are singletons. Their target antigens are unknown. Time point of the sample: week 5, during vaccination. Each dose of the vaccine consisted of 300 ug of mutant IDH1 20-mer peptide, with topical imiquimod. Sequencing was performed on PBMCs, taken from a glioma patient whose treatment included an IDH1 peptide vaccine. The receptor source for this set is a woman aged 40 to 50 with glioma.

This sequence joins TRBV5-1 and TRBJ2-7, with unresolved D. The CDR3 is 12 residues long. V was trimmed by 0 bases and J by 2 bases, leaving 3 bases between them. CDR1 and CDR2 from the germline V gene are SGHRS and YFSETQ. The DNA for the CDR3 is TGCGCCAGCAGCTTGGTGGCCTACGAGCAGTACTTC. Translated, it gives CASSLVAYEQYF. Supplemented by reference TRBV5-1 and TRBJ2-7, the full variable domain reads KAGVTQTPRYLIKTRGQQVTLSCSPISGHRSVSWYQQTPGQGLQFLFEYFSETQRNKGNFPGRFSGRQFSNSRSEMNVSTLELGDSALYLCASSLVAYEQYFGPGTRLTVT.

The V call is TRBV2, the J call TRBJ2-5; D call uncertain. The CDR3 runs to 14 residues. Per the germline V gene, CDR1 is SNHLY and CDR2 is FYNNEI. Trimming removed 3 bases from V and 3 bases from J, with 11 bases in between. DNA of the CDR3: TGTGCCAGCAGTGAGGGTACCTACAAAGAGACCCAGTACTTC. Its translation: CASSEGTYKETQYF.